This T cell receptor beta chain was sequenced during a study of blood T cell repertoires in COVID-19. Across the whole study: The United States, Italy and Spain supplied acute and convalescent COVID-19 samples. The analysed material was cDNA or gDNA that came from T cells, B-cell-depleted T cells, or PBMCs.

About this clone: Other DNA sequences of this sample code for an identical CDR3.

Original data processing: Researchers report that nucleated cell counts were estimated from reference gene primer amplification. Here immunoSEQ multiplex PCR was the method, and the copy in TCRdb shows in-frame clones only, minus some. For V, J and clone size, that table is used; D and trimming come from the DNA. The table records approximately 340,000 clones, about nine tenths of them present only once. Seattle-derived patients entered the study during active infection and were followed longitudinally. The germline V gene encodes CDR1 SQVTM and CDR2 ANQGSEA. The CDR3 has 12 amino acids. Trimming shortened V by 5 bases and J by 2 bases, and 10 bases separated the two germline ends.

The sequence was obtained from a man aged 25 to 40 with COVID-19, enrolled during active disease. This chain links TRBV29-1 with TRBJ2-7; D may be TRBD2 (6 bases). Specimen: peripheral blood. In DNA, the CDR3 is TGCAGCGTTAAGCGCGGGACCTACGAGCAGTACTTC. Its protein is CSVKRGTYEQYF.